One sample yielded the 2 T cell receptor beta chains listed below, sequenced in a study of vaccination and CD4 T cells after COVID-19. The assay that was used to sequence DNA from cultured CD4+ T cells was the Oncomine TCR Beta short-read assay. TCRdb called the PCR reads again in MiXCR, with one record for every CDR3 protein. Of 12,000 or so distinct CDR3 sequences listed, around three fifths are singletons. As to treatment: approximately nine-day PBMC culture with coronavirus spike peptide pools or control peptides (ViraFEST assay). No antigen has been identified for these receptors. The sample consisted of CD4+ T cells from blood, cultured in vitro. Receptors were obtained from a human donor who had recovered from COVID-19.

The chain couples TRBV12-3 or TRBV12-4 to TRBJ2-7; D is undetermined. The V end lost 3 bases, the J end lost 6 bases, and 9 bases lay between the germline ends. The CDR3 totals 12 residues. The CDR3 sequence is CASSFGSGEQYF. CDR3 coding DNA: TGTGCCAGCAGTTTTGGTAGTGGCGAGCAGTACTTC.

The CDR3 nucleotides read TGTGCCAGCGGGAGGGGGGGCACAGATACGCAGTATTTT. It is translated as CASGRGGTDTQYF. This rearrangement joins TRBV6-1 to TRBJ2-3, with a possible D match to TRBD2 (7 bases). The CDR3 runs to 13 residues. V was clipped by 8 bases and J by 1 base, with 10 bases between them. Germline V CDR1 and CDR2: MNHNS, SASEGT.